The 21 T cell receptor beta chains given below trace back to one sample, sequenced in a study of cytomegalovirus exposure and HLA in healthy donors. A multiplex PCR was run with 60 Vbeta primers and 13 Jbeta primers. Data came from immunoSEQ multiplex PCR; TCRdb stores just in-frame clones and leaves some out. The table records 90,000 or so clones, 60% to 80% of them present only once. The source material was PBMCs. These receptors were collected from a female donor in good health and CMV-seronegative.

The CDR3 region is CASSQSPAENYGYTF. The CDR3 DNA is TGTGCCAGCAGCCAATCCCCCGCCGAGAACTATGGCTACACCTTC. The chain couples TRBV28 to TRBJ1-2, with D hard to call. V was trimmed by 6 bases and J by 2 bases, leaving 16 bases between them. The V gene's germline CDR1 is MDHEN and CDR2 SYDVKM. CDR3 length: 15 residues.

The gene calls are TRBV27 and TRBJ2-3, with 15 bases aligning to TRBD2. This CDR3 contains 17 residues. Per germline, CDR1 MNHEY and CDR2 SMNVEV (reference sequence). Unmatched junction bases numbered 8, after V lost 4 bases and J lost 6 bases. DNA of the CDR3: TGTGCCAGCAGTTCGAGGACTAGCGGGGGGGCCACCGATACGCAGTATTTT. It specifies CASSSRTSGGATDTQYF.

The chain has TRBV7-2 and TRBJ1-3, with D hard to call. This CDR3 comprises 15 residues. CDR1 SGHTA and CDR2 FQGNSA come from the germline V gene. Trimming removed 1 base from V and 3 bases from J, with 10 bases in between. The CDR3 protein is CASSLEETHGNTIYF. CDR3 nucleotide sequence: TGTGCCAGCAGCTTAGAAGAGACACATGGAAACACCATATATTTT.

V and J are TRBV5-1 and TRBJ2-7; 10 bases agree with TRBD2. J gave up 2 bases and V 5 bases, and 1 base lay outside the gene matches. In germline, CDR1 is SGHRS, CDR2 YFSETQ. This CDR3 has 13 amino acids. CDR3 loop: CASRGTSAYEQYF. CDR3 coding DNA: TGCGCCAGCAGGGGGACTAGCGCCTACGAGCAGTACTTC.

This chain joins TRBV5-1 and TRBJ2-2; maybe TRBD1 (6 bases). V shed 4 bases and J shed 1 base, with 8 bases lying between them. Germline CDR1 is SGHRS and CDR2 is YFSETQ. The CDR3 is 14 amino acids. The CDR3 region has the DNA TGCGCCAGCAGCCCACAGGGGAACACCGGGGAGCTGTTTTTT. Its protein product is CASSPQGNTGELFF.

This clone has only one observation. The junction and the germline gene differ at one end; a read error may be behind it. The genes are TRBV7-7 and TRBJ2-5, with D possibly being TRBD2 (5 bases). CDR3 size: 13 residues. Germline CDR1 SSHAT, CDR2 FNYEAQ (reference sequence). CDR3 region: CASSRGFQETQYF. The CDR3 coding sequence is TGTGCTAGCAGCCGCGGGTTCCAAGAGACCCAGTACTTC.

V is TRBV28 and J is TRBJ1-4; 7 bases are shared with TRBD1. This CDR3 is built from 14 residues. With 8 bases clipped from V and 5 bases from J, the junction kept 8 bases outside the gene matches. CDR1 is MDHEN and CDR2 is SYDVKM in the germline V gene. CDR3 in DNA: TGTGCCAGCGGGGTCGGGACAGCGAATGAAAAACTGTTTTTT. Its translation: CASGVGTANEKLFF.

The chain links TRBV2 to TRBJ2-7; 7 bases agree with TRBD1. Germline CDR1 reads SNHLY; CDR2 reads FYNNEI. J lost 6 bases, V lost 6 bases, and 11 bases had no gene match. The length of the CDR3 is 14 residues. The CDR3 reads CASSDRQGGGEQYF. As DNA, the CDR3 is TGTGCCAGCAGCGACAGACAGGGCGGTGGCGAGCAGTACTTC.

V is TRBV6-4 and J is TRBJ2-1, with a tentative D call TRBD2 (5 bases). This CDR3 is 13 amino acids long. The germline V gene encodes CDR1 MRHNA and CDR2 SNTAGT. Trimming removed 6 bases at V and 7 bases at J, with 13 bases between. CDR3 sequence: CASRPSGGNEQFF. For the CDR3, the DNA is TGTGCCAGCAGACCCAGCGGTGGGAATGAGCAGTTCTTC.

This clone was seen only once. The chain uses TRBV10-1 and TRBJ2-7; TRBD1 matches 7 bases. The CDR3 is made up of 14 amino acids. With 4 bases clipped from V and 1 base from J, the junction kept 4 bases outside the gene matches. CDR1 and CDR2 (germline): WNHNN, SYGVQD (reference sequence). In DNA, the CDR3 is TGCGCCAGCAGTGCCATGACAGGGTCCTACGAGCAGTACTTC. This sequence encodes CASSAMTGSYEQYF.

CDR3 region: CASSPRTGGGYTF. The CDR3 region has the DNA TGTGCCAGCAGTCCTCGGACGGGGGGGGGCTACACCTTC. The chain links TRBV6-5 to TRBJ1-2; a weak D match, TRBD1 (5 bases). The CDR3 extends over 13 amino acids. Germline CDR1 and CDR2: MNHEY and SVGAGI. V lost 5 bases and J 8 bases, leaving 15 bases between the germline ends.

This chain connects TRBV7-6 to TRBJ2-7; D uncertain. Germline-derived CDR1 and CDR2 are SGHVS and FNYEAQ. Trimming took 2 bases from V and 2 from J, leaving 13 bases between them. This CDR3 is 15 amino acids long. Written as DNA, the CDR3 is TGTGCCAGCAGCTTAACCGACCAGGTCGCCTACGAGCAGTACTTC. Translated, it gives CASSLTDQVAYEQYF.

The gene calls are TRBV29-1 and TRBJ2-5; D is perhaps TRBD2 (5 bases). Germline V gene lookup returns CDR1 SQVTM and CDR2 ANQGSEA. CDR3 size: 11 residues. Trimming cost V 6 bases and J 5 bases, with 10 bases left between them. The CDR3 region has the DNA TGCAGCGTCGGAACGGGGGAGACCCAGTACTTC. Translation gives CSVGTGETQYF.

The chain couples TRBV7-2 to TRBJ2-3; 8 bases map to TRBD2. CDR3 length equals 18 residues. The J segment lost 0 bases and the V segment lost 4 bases, leaving 12 bases of the junction unmatched. Germline V gene lookup returns CDR1 SGHTA and CDR2 FQGNSA. CDR3 in amino acids: CASSSLAGPTISTDTQYF. Written as DNA, the CDR3 is TGTGCCAGCAGCTCCTTAGCGGGACCGACAATAAGCACAGATACGCAGTATTTT.

About this clone itself: The junction shows a germline mismatch at one end, possibly a read error. The chain carries TRBV25-1 and TRBJ2-5, with 11 nucleotides matching TRBD2. CDR1 and CDR2 from the germline V gene are MGHDK and SYGVNS. The CDR3 has 17 amino acids. This CDR3 reads CVSSDRLAGPRRETQYF. In DNA form, the CDR3 reads TGTGTCAGCAGTGACCGACTAGCGGGACCTCGCCGAGAGACCCAGTACTTC.

This clone was detected a few times. The gene calls are TRBV6-4 and TRBJ2-7; maybe TRBD2 (6 bases). This CDR3 has 17 amino acids. Looked up from germline, CDR1 is MRHNA and CDR2 is SNTAGT. The V end lost 0 bases, the J end lost 1 base, and 16 bases lay between the germline ends. As DNA, the CDR3 is TGTGCCAGCAGTGACTCACGACTAGGCTCAACATCCTACGAGCAGTACTTC. This encodes CASSDSRLGSTSYEQYF.

This clone was counted a single time. The chain links TRBV25-1 to TRBJ2-3; perhaps TRBD1 as D (6 bases). The V end was cut by 5 bases, the J end by 4 bases, with 22 bases between. CDR1 is MGHDK, CDR2 SYGVNS, per germline. This CDR3 has 17 amino acids. The CDR3 sequence: CASSSGPGVGHADTQYF. The CDR3 DNA follows: TGTGCCAGCAGTTCCGGGCCAGGGGTCGGGCACGCAGATACGCAGTATTTT.

The chain carries TRBV7-9 and TRBJ2-4; weak D call: TRBD2 (7 bases). CDR3 length equals 15 residues. V was shortened by 5 bases and J by 7 bases, with 18 bases between the two germline ends. Looked up from germline, CDR1 is SEHNR and CDR2 is FQNEAQ (reference sequence). The CDR3 sequence is CASSLGEGGWNIQYF. In DNA, the CDR3 is TGTGCCAGCAGCCTAGGGGAGGGGGGCTGGAACATTCAGTACTTC.

V and J are TRBV6-5 and TRBJ1-4, with D tentatively TRBD1 (6 bases). Looked up from germline, CDR1 is MNHEY and CDR2 is SVGAGI. V lost 2 bases and J lost 3, with 13 bases in between. The CDR3 totals 16 residues. As DNA, the CDR3 is TGTGCCAGCAGTTACGCGCAGGGGTTATCTAATGAAAAACTGTTTTTT. This sequence encodes CASSYAQGLSNEKLFF.

With respect to this clone: Compared with germline, one end of the junction differs, possibly owing to a read error. The gene calls are TRBV12-5 and TRBJ1-2; tentative D call: TRBD1 (5 bases). Germline CDR1 is LGHNT and CDR2 is FRNRAP. This CDR3 comprises 14 residues. This CDR3 is CASGLGTDKYGYSF. The CDR3 bases are TGTGCTAGTGGTTTGGGGACGGACAAATATGGCTACTCCTTC.

The V call is TRBV5-4, the J call TRBJ1-1, with D possibly matching TRBD1 (6 bases). The CDR3 spans 15 residues. Germline-derived CDR1 and CDR2 are SGHNT and YYREEE (reference sequence). Trimming left V 4 bases short and J 5 bases short, with 18 bases between. DNA for the CDR3: TGTGCCAGCAGCCCAAGAGAGGGGGTTGCAACTGAAGCTTTCTTT. Protein: CASSPREGVATEAFF.